The TCR beta chain described here comes from a study of OX40 agonist ivuxolimab in advanced cancers. Data came from immunoSEQ multiplex PCR; TCRdb stores just in-frame clones and leaves some out. The sample lists 73,000 or so clones, roughly 80% seen once, with just under 2.5% in the top ten. The CDR3 totals 15 residues. The V gene's germline CDR1 is LNHDA and CDR2 SQIVND (reference sequence). V was clipped by 3 bases and J by 0 bases, with 9 bases between them. The material was CD4+ or CD8+ T cells sorted from blood, obtained in a trial of the OX40 agonist ivuxolimab. The rearrangement links TRBV19 to TRBJ1-3; unclear D gene. This clonotype originated in an adult with an advanced solid tumor such as melanoma, head and neck, liver or kidney cancer. For the CDR3, the DNA is TGTGCCAGTAGTATGCCCCAGTACTCTGGAAACACCATATATTTT. Translated: CASSMPQYSGNTIYF. Based on the CDR3 plus reference TRBV19 and TRBJ1-3, the full variable domain is DGGITQSPKYLFRKEGQNVTLSCEQNLNHDAMYWYRQDPGQGLRLIYYSQIVNDFQKGDIAEGYSVSREKKESFPLTVTSAQKNPTAFYLCASSMPQYSGNTIYFGEGSWLTVV.